The clone carrying this T cell receptor beta chain showed up many times. Its antigen is undetermined. This record belongs to a study of response to subunit inactivated influenza vaccine. The study's findings and limits: T cells newly recruited by each seasonal influenza vaccination are few, the authors suggested.

TCRdb re-derived calls from the RT-PCR reads in MiXCR, one entry per CDR3 protein. The sample records 500,000 to 600,000 distinct CDR3 sequences, approximately 17% being singletons. Germline V CDR1 and CDR2: SGHRS, YFSETQ. The V segment lost 0 bases and the J segment 0 bases; nucleotides outside the gene matches: 2. The CDR3 is 15 residues long. This sequence was found in a man aged 45 to 70 who received an inactivated influenza vaccine. The rearrangement links TRBV5-1 to TRBJ1-1, with 7 bases that match TRBD1. This specimen consisted of CD4+ T cells sorted from PBMCs, obtained around 25 months after vaccination. Here the CDR3 DNA reads TGCGCCAGCAGCTTGGAGACAGGGATGAACACTGAAGCTTTCTTT. Translated: CASSLETGMNTEAFF.